This passage covers 30 T cell receptor beta chains from one sample sequenced in a study of molecular identifiers for immune sequencing clone quantification. TCRdb reanalysed the PCR reads using MiXCR and keeps one entry per CDR3 protein. The sample comprises just over 40,000 distinct CDR3 sequences, around 18% of which are singletons, and less than 9% rests with the top ten. Sequencing input: naive CD8+ T cells from blood, with Jurkat cell RNA spiked in. Indicated subset: FACS-sorted CD8+CD4-CCR7+CD45RA+ naive T cells. These receptors originate from a human donor in good health. Some libraries in this study had Jurkat cell RNA spiked in.

Regarding this clonotype: A much larger clone differs by one base, so this may be a read error. This chain's CDR3 is CASSWGSGANILTF. The CDR3 DNA reads TGTGCCAGCAGTTGGGGCTCTGGGGCCAACATCCTGACTTTC. The chain has TRBV27 and TRBJ2-6; D possibly corresponds to TRBD1 (5 bases). CDR3 length equals 14 residues. Per the germline V gene, CDR1 is MNHEY and CDR2 is SMNVEV (reference sequence).

The gene calls are TRBV11-2 and TRBJ2-1; D is uncertain. The germline CDR1 and CDR2 sequences are SGHAT and FQNNGV. The CDR3 contains 17 residues. With 0 bases removed from V and 5 bases from J, the gap between germline ends came to 17 bases. The CDR3 DNA reads TGTGCCAGCAGCTTAGAAGCGTGGTTGTCTTCGGACAATGAGCAGTTCTTC. Translating gives CASSLEAWLSSDNEQFF. Looking up the rest from reference TRBV11-2 and TRBJ2-1 gives the full variable domain: EAGVAQSPRYKIIEKRQSVAFWCNPISGHATLYWYQQILGQGPKLLIQFQNNGVVDDSQLPKDRFSAERLKGVDSTLKIQPAKLEDSAVYLCASSLEAWLSSDNEQFFGPGTRLTVL.

For this clonotype: A much larger clone sits a single nucleotide away, making a read error possible. The chain carries TRBV6-5 and TRBJ2-1; D is undetermined. In germline, CDR1 is MNHEY, CDR2 SVGAGI. CDR3 length equals 12 residues. The CDR3 DNA follows: TGTGTCAGCAGTACCCCCTCGGAAGAGCAGTTCTTC. Amino acids: CVSSTPSEEQFF.

The sample holds many counts of this clonotype. V gene TRBV6-5 combines with J gene TRBJ2-1, with 10 nucleotides matching TRBD2. The CDR3 loop spans 14 amino acids. V gave up 7 bases and J gave up 7 bases; unmatched junction bases: 7. Germline CDR1 MNHEY, CDR2 SVGAGI. The CDR3 here is CASNLAGVGNEQFF. CDR3 coding DNA: TGTGCCAGCAACCTAGCGGGAGTCGGGAATGAGCAGTTCTTC.

In this sample, this clonotype turned up many times. CDR3 region: CSGRANYGYTF. CDR3 bases: TGCAGCGGCAGGGCCAACTATGGCTACACCTTC. The chain recombines TRBV29-1 with TRBJ1-2; tentative D call: TRBD1 (5 bases). Germline V gives CDR1 SQVTM, CDR2 ANQGSEA. Trimming stripped 7 bases from V and 2 bases from J, with 8 bases between. CDR3 length: 11 amino acids.

This clonotype was counted only a few times. The chain joins TRBV2 to TRBJ2-7, with TRBD1 matching over 11 bases. In germline, CDR1 is SNHLY, CDR2 FYNNEI. This CDR3 has 13 residues. V lost 10 bases, J lost 2 bases, and 4 bases stayed unmatched. The DNA for the CDR3 is TGTGCCACCTTGGGACAGGGGGCCTACGAGCAGTACTTC. This codes for CATLGQGAYEQYF.

As for this clonotype: A read error may explain this, as a much larger clone is one base away. The chain has TRBV7-9 and TRBJ2-1; no firm D call. The CDR3 is made up of 11 amino acids. CDR1 SEHNR and CDR2 FQNEAQ come from the germline V gene (reference sequence). CDR3 in DNA: TGTGCCAGCAGCTTACCTGCCGAGCAGTCCTTC. This translates into CASSLPAEQSF.

This clonotype was seen repeatedly, ten times or more. The genes are TRBV29-1 and TRBJ2-1, with unresolved D. Germline loops: CDR1 SQVTM, CDR2 ANQGSEA. The CDR3 runs to 14 residues. The V end was cut by 4 bases, the J end by 9 bases, with 19 bases between. DNA of the CDR3: TGCAGCGTTGCCGTGACTTCCGTTTGGGGTGAGCAGTTCTTC. Its protein is CSVAVTSVWGEQFF.

The chain carries TRBV6-5 and TRBJ2-5, with D perhaps TRBD1 (7 bases). Germline lookup yields CDR1 MNHEY and CDR2 SVGAGI. V was shortened by 7 bases and J by 5 bases, with 14 bases between the two germline ends. The CDR3 has 13 amino acids. CDR3 residues: CASTPPGGETQYF. The CDR3 DNA reads as TGTGCCAGCACTCCCCCAGGGGGGGAGACCCAGTACTTC.

V gene TRBV29-1 combines with J gene TRBJ2-7; D might be TRBD1 (5 bases). Germline V gene data show CDR1 as SQVTM and CDR2 as ANQGSEA. The V gene lost 2 bases and the J gene lost 3 bases, with 8 bases spanning the gap. The CDR3 loop spans 12 amino acids. CDR3 loop: CSVESGLYEQYF. CDR3 sequence (DNA): TGCAGCGTTGAATCAGGGCTCTACGAGCAGTACTTC.

In its sample, this clonotype was seen many times. In DNA, the CDR3 is TGTGCCAGTAGCTCGTGGGGGGGTGGGACTGAAGCTTTCTTT. This codes for CASSSWGGGTEAFF. The chain employs TRBV19 and TRBJ1-1; the D gene is possibly TRBD1 (5 bases). Trimming cost V 6 bases and J 5 bases, with 16 bases left between them. The CDR3 has 14 amino acids. The germline gives CDR1 LNHDA, CDR2 SQIVND (reference sequence).

This clonotype was observed many times. The chain's CDR3 is CASSERTGPRQPQHF. CDR3 sequence (DNA): TGTGCCAGCAGTGAAAGGACAGGGCCGCGTCAGCCCCAGCATTTT. The chain recombines TRBV6-1 with TRBJ1-5, with 8 bases matching TRBD1. Trimming cost V 2 bases and J 6 bases; bases outside gene matches: 6. The germline CDR1 and CDR2 sequences are MNHNS and SASEGT. The CDR3 has 15 residues.

V gene TRBV12-3 or TRBV12-4 combines with J gene TRBJ2-5; TRBD2 aligns across 7 bases. The junction had 8 bases not matched to a gene; V was cut back by 5 bases and J by 5 bases. The CDR3 is 14 amino acids. CDR3 coding DNA: TGTGCCAGCAGTCCCCAGACTAGCAGGGAGACCCAGTACTTC. Translation gives CASSPQTSRETQYF.

This clonotype was detected ten times or more. V is TRBV2 and J is TRBJ2-3, with D unclear. The V gene's germline CDR1 is SNHLY and CDR2 FYNNEI. V was cut by 3 bases and J by 4 bases, with 11 bases left in between. There are 14 residues in the CDR3. The CDR3 spells CASSDSFGADTQYF. Here the CDR3 DNA reads TGTGCCAGCAGTGATAGCTTCGGCGCAGATACGCAGTATTTT. The complete variable domain, with remaining parts taken from reference TRBV2 and TRBJ2-3, reads EPEVTQTPSHQVTQMGQEVILRCVPISNHLYFYWYRQILGQKVEFLVSFYNNEISEKSEIFDDQFSVERPDGSNFTLKIRSTKLEDSAMYFCASSDSFGADTQYFGPGTRLTVL.

The table lists this clonotype with many counts. J is TRBJ2-3 and V is TRBV7-8; D is unclear. The V end lost 3 bases, the J end lost 0 bases, and 13 bases lay between the germline ends. This CDR3 has 16 amino acids. Per germline, CDR1 SGHVS and CDR2 FQNEAQ. The CDR3 DNA is TGTGCCAGCAGCTTTCGGCCCCCCCCTAGCACAGATACGCAGTATTTT. The encoded protein is CASSFRPPPSTDTQYF.

This clonotype was seen repeatedly, ten times or more. The chain uses TRBV7-2 and TRBJ1-1, with 8 bases that match TRBD1. The CDR3 length is 14 residues. Looked up from germline, CDR1 is SGHTA and CDR2 is FQGNSA. Trimming cost V 2 bases and J 5 bases; bases outside gene matches: 4. CDR3 in DNA: TGTGCCAGCAGCTTACTTACAGGGGGAACTGAAGCTTTCTTT. Amino acid sequence: CASSLLTGGTEAFF.

At least ten counts were recorded for this clonotype. The chain recombines TRBV6-2 or TRBV6-3 with TRBJ2-1; 9 bases are shared with TRBD1. This CDR3 is 16 amino acids long. Germline values: CDR1 MNHEY, CDR2 SVGEGT. V gave up 0 bases and J gave up 10 bases; unmatched junction bases: 10. The CDR3 loop is CASSYSFRTGDWEQFF. CDR3 nucleotide sequence: TGTGCCAGCAGTTACTCGTTCCGGACAGGGGATTGGGAGCAGTTCTTC.

Turning to this clonotype: A much bigger clone sits one base away, suggesting this may be a read error. This chain uses TRBV4-3 with TRBJ2-5; TRBD2 agrees at 10 bases. The length of the CDR3 is 15 residues. Germline V gene sequence: CDR1 LGHNA, CDR2 YSLEER. The CDR3: CASSQESLAGEAQYF. The CDR3 nucleotides read TGCGCCAGCAGCCAAGAATCGCTAGCGGGAGAGGCCCAGTACTTC.

The sample holds a few counts of this clonotype. The chain links TRBV29-1 to TRBJ1-2; weak D call: TRBD1 (6 bases). The CDR3 has 12 amino acids. With 0 bases removed from V and 8 bases from J, the gap between germline ends came to 10 bases. Germline CDR1 SQVTM, CDR2 ANQGSEA. Here the CDR3 reads CSVEDQGRGYTF. The DNA of the CDR3 is TGCAGCGTTGAAGACCAGGGGCGAGGCTACACCTTC.

This clonotype was recorded once. Possible read error: a much larger clone is one base away. J is TRBJ1-5 and V is TRBV6-6, with D unclear. The CDR3 runs 16 residues. The V gene's germline CDR1 is MNHNY and CDR2 SVGAGI (reference sequence). CDR3 amino acids: CANSYPPRVGNQPQHF. The CDR3 nucleotides read TGTGCCAACAGTTACCCTCCTCGTGTTGGCAATCAGCCCCAGCATTTT.

This clonotype was observed at least ten times. This sequence joins TRBV20-1 and TRBJ1-6; 8 bases are a match to TRBD1. In germline, CDR1 is DFQATT, CDR2 SNEGSKA (reference sequence). CDR3 length: 15 amino acids. J lost 10 bases, V lost 2 bases, and 10 bases had no gene match. DNA of the CDR3: TGCAGTGCTAGATTCGCGGACAGGGAGGTCTCACCCCTCCACTTT. As protein: CSARFADREVSPLHF.

Many counts were recorded for this clonotype. This rearrangement joins TRBV12-3 or TRBV12-4 to TRBJ2-7; 7 positions agree with TRBD1. The V segment lost 5 bases and the J segment 2 bases; nucleotides outside the gene matches: 3. The CDR3 has 13 amino acids. As DNA, the CDR3 is TGTGCCAGCAGTGAGGGACAGCCCTACGAGCAGTACTTC. This encodes CASSEGQPYEQYF.

This clonotype has a handful of counts. A much larger clonotype is one base distant, so this may be a read error. The chain combines TRBV27 with TRBJ1-1; a possible D gene is TRBD1 (6 bases). CDR3 length: 15 amino acids. Per germline, CDR1 MNHEY and CDR2 SMNVEV (reference sequence). The CDR3 spells CASSLTGMMNTEALF. CDR3 bases: TGTGCCAGCAGTTTAACAGGGATGATGAACACTGAAGCTCTCTTT.

As regards this clonotype: This may be a read error, as it is one base from a much larger clone. The V gene is TRBV7-2, the J gene TRBJ1-1; D gene uncertain. The CDR3 has 14 residues. The germline V gene has CDR1 SGHTA and CDR2 FQGNSA. V was clipped by 1 base and J by 4 bases, with 10 bases between them. CDR3 nucleotides: TGTGCCAGCAGCTTAGTCCAAATGAGCACTGAAGCTTTCTTT. This codes for CASSLVQMSTEAFF.

Only a few counts were recorded for this clonotype. The J gene is TRBJ2-7, the V gene TRBV7-9; D is ambiguous. The CDR3 sequence is 12 residues long. V shed 5 bases and J shed 7 bases, with 12 bases lying between them. Per the germline V gene, CDR1 is SEHNR and CDR2 is FQNEAQ (reference sequence). CDR3: CASSPDPWEQYF. The CDR3 DNA follows: TGTGCCAGCAGCCCAGACCCGTGGGAGCAGTACTTC.

This clonotype was detected ten times or more. The chain recombines TRBV28 with TRBJ2-3; D uncertain. The CDR3 extends over 15 amino acids. V was cut by 7 bases and J by 2 bases, with 16 bases left in between. Germline-derived CDR1 and CDR2 are MDHEN and SYDVKM. CDR3 sequence: CASTPEGYFTDTQYF. The CDR3 region has the DNA TGTGCCAGCACCCCGGAAGGGTATTTCACAGATACGCAGTATTTT. The whole variable domain, remainder taken from reference TRBV28 and TRBJ2-3, is DVKVTQSSRYLVKRTGEKVFLECVQDMDHENMFWYRQDPGLGLRLIYFSYDVKMKEKGDIPEGYSVSREKKERFSLILESASTNQTSMYLCASTPEGYFTDTQYFGPGTRLTVL.

This clonotype was seen many times. V usage is TRBV20-1 and J usage is TRBJ2-1; the match to TRBD1 covers 7 bases. CDR1 is DFQATT and CDR2 is SNEGSKA in the germline V gene (reference sequence). The CDR3 has 11 residues. J lost 4 bases, V lost 6 bases, and 0 bases had no gene match. The CDR3 DNA follows: TGCAGTGCGGGACAGTACAATGAGCAGTTCTTC. It encodes CSAGQYNEQFF.

This clonotype has a count of ten or more. The chain carries TRBV5-6 and TRBJ2-5; tentative D call: TRBD2 (7 bases). Between the trimmed V and J ends, which lost 0 bases and 5 bases, there was a span of 17 bases. Germline CDR1 is SGHDT and CDR2 is YYEEEE. The CDR3 length is 16 residues. CDR3 nucleotides: TGTGCCAGCAGCTTGGGGGGGGGGGCCCCCGCGGAGACCCAGTACTTC. This translates into CASSLGGGAPAETQYF.

This clonotype has a count of ten or more. The chain has TRBV9 and TRBJ2-1; a weak D match, TRBD2 (7 bases). In germline, CDR1 is SGDLS, CDR2 YYNGEE. The CDR3 is 12 amino acids. V shed 3 bases and J shed 8 bases, with 9 bases lying between them. The CDR3 sequence is CASSAGGDEQFF. Written as DNA, the CDR3 is TGTGCCAGCAGCGCGGGGGGCGATGAGCAGTTCTTC.

This clonotype was seen at least ten times. The V gene is TRBV28, the J gene TRBJ1-5, with D unresolved. This CDR3 is 13 amino acids long. V dropped 0 bases and J dropped 5 bases, with 5 bases sitting between them. The V gene's germline CDR1 is MDHEN and CDR2 SYDVKM. This CDR3 is CASSLWTHQPQHF. CDR3 sequence (DNA): TGTGCCAGCAGTTTATGGACACATCAGCCCCAGCATTTT.